The sequence of this T cell receptor beta chain was determined in a study of neurological immune-mediated disorders. Trimming shortened V by 0 bases and J by 8 bases, and 16 bases separated the two germline ends. CDR1 SQVTM and CDR2 ANQGSEA come from the germline V gene. The CDR3 consists of 14 residues. It was by 5'RACE with 10-nucleotide random UMIs that the cDNA was made. TCRdb passed the 5' RACE reads through MiXCR, listing each CDR3 protein once. The sample consists of tens of thousands of distinct CDR3 sequences, 10% of them appearing once. This clonotype was detected many times. The gene calls are TRBV29-1 and TRBJ1-2, with D perhaps matching TRBD1 (5 bases). This clonotype was obtained from a man aged 35-49 years in good health. Material: PBMCs. The CDR3 spells CSVEDQAGLRGYTF. Written as DNA, the CDR3 is TGCAGCGTTGAAGATCAGGCAGGGCTACGAGGCTACACCTTC.